This is a list of T cell receptor beta chains from one sample in a study of early T cells in non-severe SARS-CoV-2 infection. In TCRdb, the 5' RACE reads were re-called with MiXCR into one record per CDR3 protein. The data contain roughly 100,000 distinct CDR3 sequences, less than 15% of them singletons. What was sequenced was whole blood. The source of these receptors is an adult who was a healthcare worker with PCR-confirmed SARS-CoV-2 infection or an uninfected control (not recorded which). The CDR3 runs from the conserved cysteine through the conserved F or W. D genes are given only for firm matches. A clone size is listed for some rows: how often the clone was seen (once, few, many), or a class if it is expanded.

>TRBJ2-3|many|.|TRBV7-9
CASSQNRLDGYSTDTQYF
TGTGCCAGCAGCCAGAACCGATTGGACGGATACAGCACAGATACGCAGTATTTT
>TRBJ2-1|.|.|TRBV11-2
CASSFPRGATSRDNEQFF
TGTGCCAGCAGCTTCCCTCGGGGGGCGACCTCGCGGGACAATGAGCAGTTCTTC
>TRBJ2-3|many|.|TRBV21-1
CWNRDSERADTQYF
TGCTGGAACCGGGACTCAGAGAGGGCAGATACGCAGTATTTT
>TRBJ1-1|few|.|TRBV20-1
CSARDFPRTEAFF
TGCAGTGCTAGAGATTTCCCCCGGACTGAAGCTTTCTTT
>TRBJ2-3|many|.|TRBV7-9
CASMVGDTQYF
TGTGCCAGCATGGTTGGAGATACGCAGTATTTT
>TRBJ2-7|many|.|TRBV6-2/TRBV6-3
CASTGGTTYEQYF
TGTGCCAGCACTGGCGGGACCACCTACGAGCAGTACTTC
>TRBJ1-2|many|.|TRBV20-1
CSALRWGYGYTF
TGCAGTGCTCTAAGGTGGGGCTACGGCTACACCTTC
>TRBJ1-2|few|.|TRBV6-6
CASGLGSYGYTF
TGTGCCAGCGGTCTGGGGAGCTATGGCTACACCTTC
>TRBJ2-1|medium-sized|.|TRBV28
CASSLFGQGKDNEQFF
TGTGCCAGCAGTTTATTCGGGCAGGGAAAGGACAATGAGCAGTTCTTC
>TRBJ2-3|few|TRBD2|TRBV5-6
CASSLYAGAIDTQYF
TGTGCCAGCAGCTTATACGCGGGAGCAATTGATACGCAGTATTTT
>TRBJ2-1|.|.|TRBV29-1
CIKPRTQFF
TGCATTAAACCCCGCACGCAGTTCTTC
>TRBJ2-5|.|TRBD2|TRBV7-2
CASSLDSQRGQETQYF
TGTGCCAGCAGCTTAGATAGTCAGCGGGGTCAAGAGACCCAGTACTTC
>TRBJ1-1|.|.|TRBV6-5
CASSYSGEAFF
TGTGCCAGCAGTTACTCAGGGGAAGCTTTCTTT
>TRBJ2-7|.|.|TRBV6-6
CASSYGFHEQYF
TGTGCCAGCAGTTATGGGTTCCACGAGCAGTACTTC
>TRBJ2-1|few|TRBD1|TRBV20-1
CSGRTGGVNEQFF
TGCAGTGGGAGGACAGGGGGGGTCAATGAGCAGTTCTTC
>TRBJ2-7|.|.|TRBV20-1
CSATLREGGHTSYEQYF
TGCAGTGCTACCCTCAGGGAGGGGGGACACACAAGCTACGAGCAGTACTTC
>TRBJ2-7|.|.|TRBV3-1
CASSQDGRLAYEQYF
TGTGCCAGCAGCCAAGACGGGAGACTAGCCTACGAGCAGTACTTC
>TRBJ1-5|few|.|TRBV3-1
CASSQDPGSQPQHF
TGTGCCAGCAGCCAAGATCCGGGGTCTCAGCCCCAGCATTTT
>TRBJ2-7|many|TRBD2|TRBV6-2/TRBV6-3
CASSLGTSGRNEQYF
TGTGCCAGCAGTCTTGGGACTAGCGGGAGAAACGAGCAGTACTTC
>TRBJ1-2|few|TRBD1|TRBV29-1
CSVEQTGNGYTF
TGCAGCGTTGAACAGACAGGGAACGGCTACACCTTC
>TRBJ2-2|.|.|TRBV20-1
CSARYRGSFTGELFF
TGCAGTGCTAGATATAGGGGGAGTTTTACCGGGGAGCTGTTTTTT
>TRBJ2-3|.|.|TRBV4-3
CASSHDLDTQYF
TGCGCCAGCAGCCATGACTTGGATACGCAGTATTTT
>TRBJ1-1|.|.|TRBV21-1
CASSKAWTDTEAFF
TGTGCCAGCAGCAAAGCTTGGACAGACACTGAAGCTTTCTTT
>TRBJ1-2|.|.|TRBV12-3/TRBV12-4
CASSPGGEHGYTF
TGTGCCAGCAGTCCTGGAGGGGAGCATGGCTACACCTTC
>TRBJ2-3|many|.|TRBV5-6
CASSLAYSDTQYF
TGTGCCAGCAGCTTGGCCTACTCAGATACGCAGTATTTT
>TRBJ2-7|many|.|TRBV11-2
CASTARERRVYEQYF
TGTGCCAGCACCGCAAGGGAGCGGAGGGTGTACGAGCAGTACTTC
>TRBJ2-3|few|.|TRBV7-9
CASPNGDTQYF
TGTGCCAGCCCTAACGGGGATACGCAGTATTTT
>TRBJ2-3|.|TRBD2|TRBV6-4
CASSETSGSDTQYF
TGTGCCAGCAGTGAGACTAGCGGGTCGGATACGCAGTATTTT
>TRBJ2-7|many|TRBD2|TRBV20-1
CSARGLAGGREQYF
TGCAGTGCTAGGGGACTAGCGGGAGGGCGCGAGCAGTACTTC
>TRBJ1-4|few|.|TRBV4-1
CASSFPIGTNEKLFF
TGCGCCAGCAGTTTCCCGATTGGCACTAATGAAAAACTGTTTTTT